The 24 T cell receptor beta chains given below trace back to one sample, sequenced in a study of OX40 agonist ivuxolimab in advanced cancers. The protocol was immunoSEQ multiplex PCR, while the TCRdb copy is restricted to in-frame clones and leaves out a portion. The sample holds roughly 70,000 clones, 65% to 90% seen once. The specimen comprised CD4+ or CD8+ T cells sorted from blood, sampled in a trial of the OX40 agonist ivuxolimab. The receptors stem from an adult with an advanced solid tumor such as melanoma, head and neck, liver or kidney cancer.

The CDR3 coding sequence is TGTGCCAGCTCACCACCGCGGGCTAGCGGTCTCTACAATGAGCAGTTCTTC. Residues: CASSPPRASGLYNEQFF. The chain carries TRBV18 and TRBJ2-1, with 7 bases that match TRBD2. Trimming at V came to 0 bases and at J to 3 bases, leaving 8 bases not matched to a gene. This CDR3 has 17 residues. Per germline, CDR1 KGHSH and CDR2 LQKENI.

The J gene is TRBJ2-1, the V gene TRBV19; 11 nucleotides match TRBD1. The CDR3 sequence is 15 residues long. Germline CDR1 reads LNHDA; CDR2 reads SQIVND (reference sequence). V trimming: 5 bases; J trimming: 5 bases; junction bases outside the gene matches: 5. The CDR3 coding sequence is TGTGCCAGTAGTGGGGGACAGGGGGTTAACAATGAGCAGTTCTTC. It specifies CASSGGQGVNNEQFF.

CDR3 sequence (DNA): TGTGCCAGCTCACCAGGCTCGTCTTACAATGAGCAGTTCTTC. Encoded protein: CASSPGSSYNEQFF. This chain connects TRBV18 to TRBJ2-1; no clear D gene. The CDR3 sequence is 14 residues long. Germline V gives CDR1 KGHSH, CDR2 LQKENI. The V end lost 2 bases, the J end lost 4 bases, and 9 bases lay between the germline ends.

This sequence joins TRBV25-1 and TRBJ2-1, with D possibly TRBD1 on 5 matching bases. V was clipped by 5 bases and J by 2 bases, with 10 bases between them. Germline V gene sequence: CDR1 MGHDK, CDR2 SYGVNS. CDR3 length: 14 residues. The CDR3 spells CASSPYRTYNEQFF. CDR3 bases: TGTGCCAGCAGTCCCTACAGGACCTACAATGAGCAGTTCTTC.

The chain combines TRBV30 with TRBJ2-5; D may be TRBD1 (6 bases). Germline CDR1 GTSNPN, CDR2 SVGIG (reference sequence). The CDR3 has 14 amino acids. V shed 1 base and J shed 5 bases, with 14 bases lying between them. CDR3 nucleotides: TGTGCCTGGAGTGGGGGGTGGACAGTTGAGACCCAGTACTTC. Its translation is CAWSGGWTVETQYF.

The gene calls are TRBV7-9 and TRBJ1-2, with TRBD1 matching over 7 bases. Germline CDR1 is SEHNR and CDR2 is FQNEAQ (reference sequence). The CDR3 has 16 residues. J was trimmed by 2 bases and V by 2 bases; bases with no gene match: 8. In DNA, the CDR3 is TGTGCCAGCAGCTTAACCGGGACAGTAACCAACTATGGCTACACCTTC. This encodes CASSLTGTVTNYGYTF.

The chain links TRBV9 to TRBJ1-1, with D unclear. The CDR3 has 13 amino acids. V was cut by 4 bases and J by 3 bases, with 10 bases left in between. The V gene's germline CDR1 is SGDLS and CDR2 YYNGEE. The CDR3 protein is CASSLDGYTEAFF. In DNA, the CDR3 is TGTGCCAGCAGCCTGGACGGATACACTGAAGCTTTCTTT.

The chain uses TRBV2 and TRBJ1-5, with D possibly matching TRBD1 (5 bases). Looked up from germline, CDR1 is SNHLY and CDR2 is FYNNEI. The V end was cut by 3 bases, the J end by 5 bases, with 17 bases between. The CDR3 consists of 16 residues. The CDR3: CASSDPDRRGDQPQHF. The CDR3 coding sequence is TGTGCCAGCAGTGATCCAGACAGACGGGGGGATCAGCCCCAGCATTTT.

The chain couples TRBV27 to TRBJ2-1; D perhaps matches TRBD2 (6 bases). The germline V gene has CDR1 MNHEY and CDR2 SMNVEV (reference sequence). CDR3 length equals 16 residues. V lost 6 bases and J lost 7, with 22 bases in between. The CDR3 loop reads CASSRPGVAGSNEQFF. The CDR3 DNA is TGTGCCAGCAGCCGCCCGGGAGTGGCCGGGTCTAATGAGCAGTTCTTC.

The chain is built from TRBV29-1 and TRBJ1-1; no reliable D call. CDR3 size: 12 residues. Deletions cut 3 bases from V and 2 bases from J, with 7 bases between. Germline assignment: CDR1 SQVTM and CDR2 ANQGSEA. CDR3 sequence: CSVEIQNTEAFF. The CDR3, as DNA: TGCAGCGTTGAGATCCAAAACACTGAAGCTTTCTTT.

V usage is TRBV19 and J usage is TRBJ2-7, with D unclear. Trimming shortened V by 4 bases and J by 7 bases, and 14 bases separated the two germline ends. CDR3 size: 13 residues. Germline lookup yields CDR1 LNHDA and CDR2 SQIVND (reference sequence). Here the CDR3 reads CASSNFHPGEQYF. The CDR3 nucleotides are TGTGCCAGTAGTAACTTCCACCCCGGGGAGCAGTACTTC. Full variable domain (rest looked up from reference TRBV19 and TRBJ2-7): DGGITQSPKYLFRKEGQNVTLSCEQNLNHDAMYWYRQDPGQGLRLIYYSQIVNDFQKGDIAEGYSVSREKKESFPLTVTSAQKNPTAFYLCASSNFHPGEQYFGPGTRLTVT.

The rearrangement joins TRBV28 to TRBJ2-7, with D hard to call. The CDR3 has 13 residues. Germline CDR1 reads MDHEN; CDR2 reads SYDVKM. Deletions cut 4 bases from V and 0 bases from J, with 7 bases between. CDR3 nucleotide sequence: TGTGCCAGCAGTTGGCAGAACTCCTACGAGCAGTACTTC. It encodes CASSWQNSYEQYF.

This sequence joins TRBV6-1 and TRBJ2-5; D gene unclear. The CDR3 sequence is 14 residues long. CDR1 and CDR2 from the germline V gene are MNHNS and SASEGT. The V end lost 0 bases, the J end lost 2 bases, and 7 bases lay between the germline ends. CDR3 coding DNA: TGTGCCAGCAGTGAAGCAATAACACAAGAGACCCAGTACTTC. Translated, it gives CASSEAITQETQYF.

The chain joins TRBV6-6 to TRBJ1-2, with 10 bases aligning to TRBD1. V was pared by 7 bases and J by 14 bases, with 16 bases of the junction left unmatched. The germline V gene encodes CDR1 MNHNY and CDR2 SVGAGI (reference sequence). CDR3 length equals 14 residues. This CDR3 is CASNLGQGITMPTF. CDR3 DNA: TGTGCCAGCAATTTGGGACAGGGGATCACTATGCCTACCTTC.

This sequence joins TRBV19 and TRBJ1-2; 8 bases align to TRBD1. Germline assignment: CDR1 LNHDA and CDR2 SQIVND (reference sequence). The CDR3 loop spans 13 amino acids. After removal of 5 bases from V and 7 bases from J, the junction contained 6 bases not matched to a gene. In nucleotides, the CDR3 is TGTGCCAGTAGTGTCCAGGGGGCTGGTGGCTACACCTTC. It is translated as CASSVQGAGGYTF.

The chain links TRBV5-5 to TRBJ2-2; no definite D call. V was cut by 0 bases and J by 3 bases, with 3 bases left in between. The CDR3 consists of 13 residues. Germline lookup yields CDR1 SGHKS and CDR2 YYEKEE (reference sequence). DNA for the CDR3: TGTGCCAGCAGCTTGGCCGACACCGGGGAGCTGTTTTTT. This codes for CASSLADTGELFF.

The chain uses TRBV7-2 and TRBJ1-2; D may be TRBD1 (6 bases). From germline, CDR1 is SGHTA and CDR2 FQGNSA. Trimming removed 2 bases at V and 6 bases at J, with 10 bases between. CDR3 length: 13 residues. Here the CDR3 reads CASSLYRDHGYTF. The DNA for the CDR3 is TGTGCCAGCAGCTTATACAGGGACCATGGCTACACCTTC.

This rearrangement joins TRBV7-3 to TRBJ2-2; the match to TRBD2 covers 8 bases. The CDR3 length is 16 residues. The junction had 5 bases not matched to a gene; V was cut back by 5 bases and J by 0 bases. Germline CDR1 SGHTA, CDR2 FQGTGA. CDR3 nucleotides: TGTGCCAGCAGCAGAGATAGCGGGACGAACACCGGGGAGCTGTTTTTT. Translating it yields CASSRDSGTNTGELFF.

This clone was seen a handful of times. V and J are TRBV7-8 and TRBJ2-1; D remains unclear. Germline-derived CDR1 and CDR2 are SGHVS and FQNEAQ. Trimming pared 3 bases from V and 1 base from J, leaving 10 bases between. CDR3 size: 15 residues. The CDR3 loop is CASSFAEGSYNEQFF. In DNA, the CDR3 is TGTGCCAGCAGCTTCGCGGAAGGTTCCTACAATGAGCAGTTCTTC.

This clone appeared once. The V call is TRBV6-5, the J call TRBJ2-2, with 7 positions matching TRBD2. V shed 6 bases, J shed 6 bases, and the junction held 4 bases outside the gene matches. The CDR3 totals 13 residues. CDR1 is MNHEY, CDR2 SVGAGI, per germline. The CDR3: CASSRTSAGELFF. The CDR3 DNA reads TGTGCCAGCAGCCGGACTAGTGCCGGGGAGCTGTTTTTT.

V is TRBV29-1 and J is TRBJ2-7; 15 bases fit TRBD2. Germline V gene lookup returns CDR1 SQVTM and CDR2 ANQGSEA. J was trimmed by 2 bases and V by 7 bases; bases with no gene match: 3. CDR3 length: 14 amino acids. In nucleotides, the CDR3 is TGCAGCGCAGGGACTAGCGGGGGGACCTACGAGCAGTACTTC. Translating gives CSAGTSGGTYEQYF.

This clone appeared a single time. The gene calls are TRBV2 and TRBJ1-2; D not certain. V was trimmed by 5 bases and J by 3 bases, leaving 10 bases between them. This CDR3 has 13 residues. Germline CDR1 SNHLY, CDR2 FYNNEI. The CDR3 nucleotides read TGTGCCAGCAGTCTGACCCTTTACTATGGCTACACCTTC. Protein: CASSLTLYYGYTF.

The chain links TRBV11-2 to TRBJ1-3; 7 nucleotides align to TRBD1. The ends lost 5 bases at V and 0 bases at J; junction bases unmatched: 4. The CDR3 sequence is 15 residues long. CDR1 is SGHAT and CDR2 is FQNNGV in the germline V gene. CDR3 in DNA: TGTGCCAGCAGCCAAACAGGGGACTCTGGAAACACCATATATTTT. This gives the protein CASSQTGDSGNTIYF. The variable domain in full, with the rest retrieved from reference TRBV11-2 and TRBJ1-3, is EAGVAQSPRYKIIEKRQSVAFWCNPISGHATLYWYQQILGQGPKLLIQFQNNGVVDDSQLPKDRFSAERLKGVDSTLKIQPAKLEDSAVYLCASSQTGDSGNTIYFGEGSWLTVV.

The chain recombines TRBV19 with TRBJ2-7, with 11 bases fitting TRBD2. The CDR3 contains 13 residues. The ends lost 6 bases at V and 4 bases at J; junction bases unmatched: 2. Germline CDR1 is LNHDA and CDR2 is SQIVND (reference sequence). In DNA form, the CDR3 reads TGTGCCAGTAGACTAGCGGGAGCTTACGAGCAGTACTTC. Protein: CASRLAGAYEQYF.